The rows below give T cell receptor beta chains drawn from one sample of a study of blood T cell repertoires in COVID-19. Assay used: immunoSEQ multiplex PCR; TCRdb lists only in-frame clones, some missing. The sample lists around 150,000 clones, about nine tenths occurring once. Sample: peripheral blood. All receptors come from a man aged 60-69 years with active or convalescent COVID-19. The CDR3 runs from the conserved cysteine through the conserved F or W. Each record gives: D gene, V gene, J gene, CDR3 protein. D genes are given only for firm matches.

TRBD1	TRBV27	TRBJ2-7	CASSRTWGQGYEQYF
.	TRBV18	TRBJ2-2	CASSPLDSNTGELFF
TRBD2	TRBV27	TRBJ2-5	CASSLKGIRTGRPETQYF
.	TRBV5-1	TRBJ1-1	CASSGTGVPNTEAFF
.	TRBV9	TRBJ2-7	CASSVDPKTYEQYF
.	TRBV10-3	TRBJ2-2	CAISAQGGELFF
.	TRBV18	TRBJ1-5	CASSLHNREGQPQHF
TRBD2	TRBV28	TRBJ2-2	CASSHQRLAGATGELFF
.	TRBV13	TRBJ1-1	CASTPFEVRFSNTEAFF
TRBD2	TRBV7-2	TRBJ2-1	CASSHGGGSSYNEQFF
TRBD1	TRBV10-3	TRBJ1-2	CAISDLQGIGYGYTF
.	TRBV7-6	TRBJ2-2	CASSLVARRDTGELFF
TRBD2	TRBV29-1	TRBJ2-7	CSVGGTSGFYEQYF
.	TRBV6-5	TRBJ1-2	CASSYSNQGGSYGYTF
.	TRBV30	TRBJ1-5	CAWSRQGNQPQHF
TRBD1	TRBV12-3/TRBV12-4	TRBJ2-2	CASSFRGRRELFF
TRBD1	TRBV29-1	TRBJ1-1	CSVARGLRNTEAFF
.	TRBV27	TRBJ2-1	CASSSLLSYNEQFF
TRBD1	TRBV4-1	TRBJ1-4	CASSHSEDRGGEKLFF
TRBD1	TRBV5-4	TRBJ2-5	CASSSTGEETQYF
TRBD1	TRBV10-3	TRBJ2-2	CAIRETGVTGELFF
TRBD1	TRBV6-5	TRBJ1-4	CASSRLGQGHEKLFF
TRBD1	TRBV6-5	TRBJ1-5	CASSYTRTGDNQPQHF
.	TRBV7-2	TRBJ1-1	CASSLDRAYAEAFF
.	TRBV30	TRBJ2-1	CAWSGNEQFF